This record covers a single T cell receptor (beta chain). As yet, its antigen is unknown. Assay: immunoSEQ multiplex PCR; the TCRdb copy retains only in-frame clones and omits some. In the table there are more than 150,000 clones, approximately 90% of which are singletons. Between the trimmed V and J ends, which lost 3 bases and 0 bases, there was a span of 12 bases. The CDR3 has 15 amino acids. Per germline, CDR1 MNHNS and CDR2 SASEGT. The data belong to a study of T cell responses to AZD1222 COVID-19 vaccine. Study results and caveats: Females outnumbered males among donors, who were mostly white British; clonal diversity was possibly underestimated. There were repertoire samples only from the period after the peak T cell response. Among spike-specific TCRs, nearly half reportedly target unmutated variant regions. Breadth and depth of Spike-specific TCRs rose after two AZD1222 doses.

The chain joins TRBV6-1 to TRBJ2-7; D might be TRBD1 (6 bases). This specimen consisted of peripheral blood, obtained on day 0 of AZD1222 vaccination. The sequence came from an adult in good health. CDR3 DNA: TGTGCCAGCAGTGAGGGGGTAGGGGGCTCCTACGAGCAGTACTTC. Its translation: CASSEGVGGSYEQYF.